This TCR beta chain was recorded in a study of T cells in tuberculosis. On average around 100,000 T cells per donor were immunosequenced. This clone was observed a single time. Its antigen is not identified. Germline CDR1 MNHEY, CDR2 SVGAGI. CDR3 size: 13 residues. Trimming cost V 5 bases and J 4 bases, with 11 bases left between them. General study points: The TCR-beta difference was not significant; alpha differences partly reflected length. Active tuberculosis alpha repertoires lay closer to GMM-specific TCRs than controls'.

TCRdb's copy holds only in-frame clones and misses some; the assay was immunoSEQ multiplex PCR. The sample contains some 25,000 clones, 95% to 96% of which appear only once. Sequenced: PBMCs. The clonotype originates from a donor between 10 and 29 years old with latent tuberculosis or without tuberculosis infection. The chain couples TRBV6-5 to TRBJ1-1; no firm D call. In DNA form, the CDR3 reads TGTGCCAGCAGTGCCTGGGAGGGCACTGAAGCTTTCTTT. The encoded protein is CASSAWEGTEAFF.